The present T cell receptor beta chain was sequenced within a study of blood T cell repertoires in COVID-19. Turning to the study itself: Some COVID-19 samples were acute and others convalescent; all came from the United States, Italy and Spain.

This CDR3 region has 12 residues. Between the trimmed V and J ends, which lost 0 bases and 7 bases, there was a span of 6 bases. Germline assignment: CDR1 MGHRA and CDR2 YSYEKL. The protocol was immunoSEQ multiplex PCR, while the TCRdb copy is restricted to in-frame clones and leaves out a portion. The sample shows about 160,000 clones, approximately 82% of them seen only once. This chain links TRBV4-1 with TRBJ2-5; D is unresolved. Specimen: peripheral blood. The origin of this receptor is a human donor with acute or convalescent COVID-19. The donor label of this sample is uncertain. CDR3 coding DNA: TGCGCCAGCAGCCAAGATAGTCTGACCCAGTACTTC. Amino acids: CASSQDSLTQYF.